Listed here are 10 T cell receptor beta chains from one sample, sequenced in a study of CD8+ T cells in alopecia areata. Following RNA extraction, reverse transcription yielded cDNA that acted as the sequencing template. TCRdb's copy holds only in-frame clones and misses some; the assay was immunoSEQ multiplex PCR. The sample contains some 180,000 clones, roughly 50% of which appear only once. Treatment meaning: oral pan-JAK inhibitor, 5-10 mg twice daily. The sample in question was CD8+ T cells sorted from blood, obtained at week 24, from a patient treated with tofacitinib. The receptor set was obtained from a human donor with alopecia areata.

The V and J genes are TRBV7-8 and TRBJ1-2; TRBD1 agrees at 10 bases. The germline V gene encodes CDR1 SGHVS and CDR2 FQNEAQ. This CDR3 contains 17 residues. Trimming cost V 0 bases and J 3 bases; bases outside gene matches: 7. DNA of the CDR3: TGTGCCAGCAGCTTAGCTCCGTCCGGGACAGGGGACTATGGCTACACCTTC. Translation gives CASSLAPSGTGDYGYTF.

The chain combines TRBV7-8 with TRBJ2-3; TRBD2 matches 10 bases. This CDR3 is built from 16 residues. Looked up from germline, CDR1 is SGHVS and CDR2 is FQNEAQ. V shed 5 bases, J shed 6 bases, and the junction held 11 bases outside the gene matches. The CDR3: CASSAKLAGSRDTQYF. The CDR3 nucleotides are TGTGCCAGCAGCGCGAAACTAGCGGGGTCCAGGGATACGCAGTATTTT.

This clone was detected only a few times. This chain connects TRBV29-1 to TRBJ1-2; tentatively, D is TRBD1 (5 bases). V lost 7 bases, J lost 1 base, and 10 bases lay in between. Germline CDR1 and CDR2: SQVTM and ANQGSEA. The CDR3 is made up of 12 amino acids. The CDR3 is CSDQDSNYGYTF. The CDR3 DNA reads as TGCAGCGACCAAGACAGTAACTATGGCTACACCTTC.

This sequence joins TRBV9 and TRBJ2-3, with D possibly TRBD2 on 7 matching bases. V was pared by 3 bases and J by 2 bases, with 19 bases between. The CDR3 loop spans 17 amino acids. The V gene's germline CDR1 is SGDLS and CDR2 YYNGEE. CDR3 in DNA: TGTGCCAGCAGCGCGATGGGGGGGGCCTACGCCACAGATACGCAGTATTTT. Amino acids: CASSAMGGAYATDTQYF.

The chain joins TRBV7-9 to TRBJ2-1; 9 nucleotides agree with TRBD1. V trimming: 5 bases; J trimming: 5 bases; junction bases outside the gene matches: 4. Germline V gene data show CDR1 as SEHNR and CDR2 as FQNEAQ (reference sequence). The CDR3 loop spans 14 amino acids. DNA of the CDR3: TGTGCCAGCAGCACCCGGGACAGGGACAATGAGCAGTTCTTC. Amino acid sequence: CASSTRDRDNEQFF.

The V call is TRBV7-6, the J call TRBJ2-6; D not resolved. This CDR3 region has 14 residues. Trimming took off 2 bases at V and 1 base at J, with 3 bases between the two ends. Germline CDR1 SGHVS, CDR2 FNYEAQ. The CDR3 sequence: CASSLRSGANVLTF. DNA of the CDR3: TGTGCCAGCAGCTTACGATCTGGGGCCAACGTCCTGACTTTC.

The rearrangement joins TRBV15 to TRBJ2-2, with D possibly TRBD1 on 5 matching bases. CDR1 is LNHNV, CDR2 YYDKDF, per germline (reference sequence). V was cut by 5 bases and J by 3 bases, with 13 bases left in between. This CDR3 has 15 residues. CDR3 DNA sequence: TGTGCCACCAGCCGAGGCAGGGATCACACCGGGGAGCTGTTTTTT. It codes for CATSRGRDHTGELFF.

J is TRBJ1-2 and V is TRBV15; perhaps TRBD1 as D (5 bases). Germline CDR1 is LNHNV and CDR2 is YYDKDF (reference sequence). The CDR3 runs 18 residues. Between the trimmed V and J ends, which lost 0 bases and 0 bases, there was a span of 17 bases. The CDR3 nucleotides read TGTGCCACCAGCAGAGATCCCCCCTACGGACAAGCTAACTATGGCTACACCTTC. Its translation is CATSRDPPYGQANYGYTF.

This chain joins TRBV4-3 and TRBJ2-3, with D tentatively TRBD1 or TRBD2 (6 bases each). Trimming took off 3 bases at V and 3 bases at J, with 13 bases between the two ends. This CDR3 contains 15 residues. CDR1 and CDR2 from the germline V gene are LGHNA and YSLEER. The CDR3 here is CASSQKTGATDTQYF. DNA of the CDR3: TGCGCCAGCAGCCAGAAGACGGGGGCGACAGATACGCAGTATTTT.

Written as DNA, the CDR3 is TGTGCCATCAGTGACACCGGGACAGACAATGAGCAGTTCTTC. It yields the protein CAISDTGTDNEQFF. The chain uses TRBV10-3 and TRBJ2-1; 7 bases are shared with TRBD1. Trimming took 3 bases from V and 5 from J; bases not matched to a gene: 4. CDR1 is ENHRY, CDR2 SYGVKD, per germline. This CDR3 is 14 amino acids long.